This T cell receptor beta chain was captured in a study of cytomegalovirus exposure and HLA in healthy donors. Study observations and caveats: Rates of TCR association differed by HLA locus in a later analysis, with DRB1 highest and HLA-C lowest.

Concerning this clone: Its antigen remains unknown.

CDR3 size: 13 residues. Germline values: CDR1 WSHSY, CDR2 SAAADI. Germline trimming cut 0 bases from V and 5 bases from J; bases unmatched to any gene: 0. The primer mix had 60 Vbeta and 13 Jbeta primers. Sequencing was performed with immunoSEQ multiplex PCR; in TCRdb, only in-frame clones are kept and a portion is missing. The sample yields around 200,000 clones, 82% seen once. The TCR sequence derives from a man aged 40-49 years in good health and CMV-seropositive. The rearrangement uses TRBV10-2 and TRBJ2-7, with 8 bases fitting TRBD1. The source material was PBMCs. This chain's CDR3 is CASSESTGDEQYV. The CDR3 DNA follows: TGCGCCAGCAGTGAGTCGACAGGGGACGAGCAGTACGTC.